Presented here are 25 T cell receptor beta chains from one specimen sequenced in a study of control samples from healthy donors and cancer patients. Repertoires were generated with immunoSEQ multiplex PCR, while TCRdb's copy carries only in-frame clones and drops some. The sample lists over 150,000 clones; around 96% were seen once. The specimen sequenced was blood. These TCRs come from a woman between 25 and 40 years old in good health.

J is TRBJ1-2 and V is TRBV9, with 8 bases that match TRBD1. J was trimmed by 2 bases and V by 9 bases; bases with no gene match: 0. Germline CDR1 and CDR2: SGDLS and YYNGEE. CDR3 length: 11 amino acids. DNA for the CDR3: TGTGCCACAGGGGGCAACTATGGCTACACCTTC. It encodes CATGGNYGYTF.

V gene TRBV3-1 (or the pseudogene TRBV3-2) combines with J gene TRBJ1-1, with unresolved D. This CDR3 has 17 amino acids. Germline-derived CDR1 and CDR2 are LGHDT and YNNKEL (reference sequence). Trimming stripped 0 bases from V and 4 bases from J, with 18 bases between. CDR3 in amino acids: CASSQDLLRGQRTEAFF. CDR3 nucleotide sequence: TGTGCCAGCAGCCAAGATCTCCTACGAGGGCAGCGCACTGAAGCTTTCTTT.

J is TRBJ2-1 and V is TRBV14, with TRBD1 matching over 9 bases. V was pared by 2 bases and J by 3 bases, with 5 bases of the junction left unmatched. The CDR3 is made up of 16 amino acids. The germline gives CDR1 SGHDN, CDR2 FVKESK. For the CDR3, the DNA is TGTGCCAGCAGCCAACGGGGACAGGGTGACTACAATGAGCAGTTCTTC. Residues: CASSQRGQGDYNEQFF.

V gene TRBV30 combines with J gene TRBJ1-5, with unresolved D. Germline lookup yields CDR1 GTSNPN and CDR2 SVGIG (reference sequence). V was shortened by 0 bases and J by 6 bases, with 12 bases between the two germline ends. This CDR3 region has 14 residues. The CDR3 sequence: CAWSVGGVAQPQHF. CDR3 DNA sequence: TGTGCCTGGAGTGTAGGCGGGGTCGCTCAGCCCCAGCATTTT.

The chain combines TRBV19 with TRBJ2-7; TRBD2 matches at 8 bases. J gave up 3 bases and V 2 bases, and 6 bases lay outside the gene matches. Germline CDR1 reads LNHDA; CDR2 reads SQIVND (reference sequence). The CDR3 is 15 residues long. The CDR3 bases are TGTGCCAGTAGTATAACAGCGGGAGCGGGCTACGAGCAGTACTTC. Residues: CASSITAGAGYEQYF.

The chain is built from TRBV7-9 and TRBJ2-5; D ambiguous. Trimming took off 3 bases at V and 5 bases at J, with 10 bases between the two ends. There are 13 residues in the CDR3. Germline loops: CDR1 SEHNR, CDR2 FQNEAQ (reference sequence). The CDR3 DNA reads TGTGCCAGCAGCTTCAGTTTGGGCGAGACCCAGTACTTC. Translating gives CASSFSLGETQYF.

The CDR3 coding sequence is TGTGCCAGCAGCGCGGTGTTGTACAATGAGCAGTTCTTC. Amino acid sequence: CASSAVLYNEQFF. This chain joins TRBV9 and TRBJ2-1; D call uncertain. CDR1 is SGDLS and CDR2 is YYNGEE in the germline V gene. V was shortened by 3 bases and J by 4 bases, with 8 bases between the two germline ends. The CDR3 runs to 13 residues.

The chain joins TRBV29-1 to TRBJ2-5; D is perhaps TRBD2 (5 bases). Per the germline V gene, CDR1 is SQVTM and CDR2 is ANQGSEA. CDR3 length: 14 residues. Trimming took off 1 base at V and 1 base at J, with 10 bases between the two ends. The CDR3 reads CSVEVDGIQETQYF. CDR3 bases: TGCAGCGTTGAAGTGGACGGGATCCAAGAGACCCAGTACTTC.

This chain joins TRBV3-1 (or the pseudogene TRBV3-2) and TRBJ2-1; D gene unclear. Trimming cost V 1 base and J 7 bases, with 11 bases left between them. From germline, CDR1 is LGHDT and CDR2 YNNKEL (reference sequence). CDR3 length: 14 amino acids. Here the CDR3 DNA reads TGTGCCAGCAGCCAAGTGCTGGTACCGAATGAGCAGTTCTTC. Translation: CASSQVLVPNEQFF.

This clone was counted a single time. The chain combines TRBV5-5 with TRBJ1-1; perhaps TRBD1 as D (5 bases). Deletions cut 3 bases from V and 0 bases from J, with 15 bases between. This CDR3 comprises 16 residues. CDR1 is SGHKS and CDR2 is YYEKEE in the germline V gene (reference sequence). The CDR3 protein is CASSWLVGAMNTEAFF. The CDR3 DNA reads as TGTGCCAGCAGCTGGCTGGTTGGGGCTATGAACACTGAAGCTTTCTTT.

This chain joins TRBV5-5 and TRBJ2-7; 8 nucleotides line up with TRBD1. V dropped 0 bases and J dropped 1; count of bases not matched to a gene: 6. This CDR3 is 16 amino acids long. CDR1 and CDR2 (germline): SGHKS, YYEKEE (reference sequence). The CDR3 loop is CASSLAGRGPSYEQYF. CDR3 nucleotides: TGTGCCAGCAGCTTGGCGGGCAGGGGGCCTTCCTACGAGCAGTACTTC.

The gene calls are TRBV19 and TRBJ2-1, with 11 nucleotides matching TRBD2. J was trimmed by 10 bases and V by 5 bases; bases with no gene match: 13. Per the germline V gene, CDR1 is LNHDA and CDR2 is SQIVND (reference sequence). The CDR3 consists of 16 residues. The CDR3 coding sequence is TGTGCCAGTAGTGAAAGGGCTAGCGGGGGGCCGGGAGAGCAGTTCTTC. Protein: CASSERASGGPGEQFF. Full variable domain (missing parts from reference TRBV19 and TRBJ2-1): DGGITQSPKYLFRKEGQNVTLSCEQNLNHDAMYWYRQDPGQGLRLIYYSQIVNDFQKGDIAEGYSVSREKKESFPLTVTSAQKNPTAFYLCASSERASGGPGEQFFGPGTRLTVL.

The chain is built from TRBV28 and TRBJ1-2; 7 bases line up with TRBD1. J was trimmed by 5 bases and V by 7 bases; bases with no gene match: 19. CDR3 length equals 17 residues. Germline-derived CDR1 and CDR2 are MDHEN and SYDVKM. CDR3 loop: CASTLGTALGILYGYTF. Here the CDR3 DNA reads TGTGCCAGCACCCTTGGGACAGCCCTCGGAATACTTTATGGCTACACCTTC.

The rearrangement uses TRBV6-1 and TRBJ2-1; 9 bases map to TRBD1. V gave up 3 bases and J gave up 6 bases; unmatched junction bases: 6. Germline CDR1 reads MNHNS; CDR2 reads SASEGT. The CDR3 consists of 15 residues. The CDR3 is CASSDPGQGTNEQFF. The DNA of the CDR3 is TGTGCCAGCAGTGACCCGGGACAGGGAACCAATGAGCAGTTCTTC.

This clone was recorded once. The chain carries TRBV19 and TRBJ2-7; 11 bases fit TRBD2. Trimming took 9 bases from V and 6 from J; bases not matched to a gene: 10. This CDR3 is built from 14 residues. Germline CDR1 reads LNHDA; CDR2 reads SQIVND (reference sequence). The DNA for the CDR3 is TGTGCCAGGACCATAGCGGGAGGGCCTTTCGAGCAGTACTTC. It yields the protein CARTIAGGPFEQYF.

V is TRBV6-5 and J is TRBJ2-7; 10 nucleotides match TRBD1. The J segment lost 2 bases and the V segment lost 6 bases, leaving 4 bases of the junction unmatched. Germline V gene sequence: CDR1 MNHEY, CDR2 SVGAGI. The CDR3 runs 14 residues. In DNA form, the CDR3 reads TGTGCCAGCAGCGAGACAGGGGGCACCTACGAGCAGTACTTC. This sequence encodes CASSETGGTYEQYF.

The J gene is TRBJ2-2, the V gene TRBV29-1; D is undetermined. The CDR3 contains 11 residues. From germline, CDR1 is SQVTM and CDR2 ANQGSEA. V dropped 3 bases and J dropped 4 bases, with 3 bases sitting between them. CDR3 residues: CSVDRTGELFF. The CDR3 nucleotides read TGCAGCGTTGACCGCACCGGGGAGCTGTTTTTT.

Only a few counts were recorded for this clone. The chain couples TRBV6-4 to TRBJ1-4; 8 bases align to TRBD1. The CDR3 totals 14 residues. V was clipped by 6 bases and J by 5 bases; unmatched bases: 5. Germline CDR1 reads MRHNA; CDR2 reads SNTAGT. CDR3 sequence: CASSPGTGNEKLFF. CDR3 sequence (DNA): TGTGCCAGCAGCCCCGGGACAGGAAATGAAAAACTGTTTTTT.

CDR3 coding DNA: TGTGCCACCAGCAGAGAGGGGAATTCACCCCTCCACTTT. Translation: CATSREGNSPLHF. This chain links TRBV15 with TRBJ1-6; no firm D call. The CDR3 covers 13 residues. CDR1 is LNHNV and CDR2 is YYDKDF in the germline V gene (reference sequence). V was trimmed by 0 bases and J by 7 bases, leaving 4 bases between them.

Only one count was recorded for this clone. The V and J genes are TRBV7-6 and TRBJ1-1; 9 bases align to TRBD1. V trimming: 5 bases; J trimming: 1 base; junction bases outside the gene matches: 11. This CDR3 has 17 amino acids. Germline V gene sequence: CDR1 SGHVS, CDR2 FNYEAQ. CDR3 sequence (DNA): TGTGCCAGCAGCCCCAGAGGACAGGGGATACAGAACACTGAAGCTTTCTTT. It encodes CASSPRGQGIQNTEAFF.

J is TRBJ2-7 and V is TRBV28; 7 bases line up with TRBD1. CDR1 is MDHEN, CDR2 SYDVKM, per germline. This CDR3 region has 15 residues. The trim removed 6 bases at V and 0 bases at J, leaving 8 bases unmatched. The CDR3 is CASRPGDRRSYEQYF. The CDR3, as DNA: TGTGCCAGCAGACCCGGGGACAGACGCTCCTACGAGCAGTACTTC.

The rearrangement joins TRBV6-5 to TRBJ2-2; D is ambiguous. V dropped 8 bases and J dropped 6 bases, with 10 bases sitting between them. Germline-derived CDR1 and CDR2 are MNHEY and SVGAGI. The CDR3 consists of 12 residues. For the CDR3, the DNA is TGTGCCAGCCTAAATCCCCCCGGGGAGCTGTTTTTT. It is translated as CASLNPPGELFF.

For the CDR3, the DNA is TGTGCCTGGGGTCGGCTAGCGTCCTACAATGAGCAGTTCTTC. This translates into CAWGRLASYNEQFF. The chain links TRBV30 to TRBJ2-1; D is perhaps TRBD2 (6 bases). The CDR3 has 14 residues. Trimming pared 5 bases from V and 1 base from J, leaving 12 bases between. Germline V CDR1 and CDR2: GTSNPN, SVGIG (reference sequence).

The V call is TRBV27, the J call TRBJ1-5; the D is unclear. The CDR3 has 12 residues. Per germline, CDR1 MNHEY and CDR2 SMNVEV (reference sequence). Trimming took off 7 bases at V and 6 bases at J, with 10 bases between the two ends. The CDR3 DNA is TGTGCCAGCAAAGGACGCGGTCAGCCCCAGCATTTT. It codes for CASKGRGQPQHF.

The V call is TRBV2, the J call TRBJ2-7; either TRBD1 or TRBD2 may fit D (5 bases each). V lost 4 bases to trimming and J lost 9 bases, with 19 bases between them. The CDR3 has 14 amino acids. The germline V gene encodes CDR1 SNHLY and CDR2 FYNNEI. The CDR3 DNA sequence: TGTGCCAGCAGTGTTGCAGGGAGACCCCCCAGGCAGTACTTC. As protein: CASSVAGRPPRQYF.